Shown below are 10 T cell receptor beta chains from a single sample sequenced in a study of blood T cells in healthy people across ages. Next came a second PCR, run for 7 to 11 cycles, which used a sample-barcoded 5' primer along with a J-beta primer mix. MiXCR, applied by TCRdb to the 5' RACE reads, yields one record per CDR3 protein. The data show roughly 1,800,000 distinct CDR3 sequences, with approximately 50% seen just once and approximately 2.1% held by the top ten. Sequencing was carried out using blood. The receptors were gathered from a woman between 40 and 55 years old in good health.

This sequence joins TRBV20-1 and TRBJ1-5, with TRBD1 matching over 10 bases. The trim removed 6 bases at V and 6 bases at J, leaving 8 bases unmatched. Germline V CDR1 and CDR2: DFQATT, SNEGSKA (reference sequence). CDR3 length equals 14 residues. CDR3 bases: TGCAGTGCCGGGGACAGGGGAGGGAGTCAGCCCCAGCATTTT. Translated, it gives CSAGDRGGSQPQHF.

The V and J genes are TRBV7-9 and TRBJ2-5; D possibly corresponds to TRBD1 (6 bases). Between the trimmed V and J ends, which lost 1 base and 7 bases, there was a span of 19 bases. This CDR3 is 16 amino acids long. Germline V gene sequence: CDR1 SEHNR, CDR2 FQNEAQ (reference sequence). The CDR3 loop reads CASSLGGTTGSWTQYF. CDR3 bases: TGTGCCAGCAGCTTAGGAGGGACAACAGGGAGCTGGACCCAGTACTTC.

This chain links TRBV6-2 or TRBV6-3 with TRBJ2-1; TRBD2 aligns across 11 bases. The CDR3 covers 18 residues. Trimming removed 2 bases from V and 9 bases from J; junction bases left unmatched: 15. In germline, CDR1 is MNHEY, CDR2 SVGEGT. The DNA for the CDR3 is TGTGCCAGCAGTTACGGAGCTAGCGGGGGGCCATCTTGGGGTGAGCAGTTCTTC. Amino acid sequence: CASSYGASGGPSWGEQFF.

CDR3: CASSATGTLYRQETQYF. CDR3 DNA sequence: TGTGCCAGCAGCGCTACCGGAACCCTCTACCGTCAAGAGACCCAGTACTTC. V gene TRBV14 combines with J gene TRBJ2-5, with D unclear. V was trimmed by 5 bases and J by 2 bases, leaving 21 bases between them. This CDR3 is built from 17 residues. Germline V gene sequence: CDR1 SGHDN, CDR2 FVKESK.

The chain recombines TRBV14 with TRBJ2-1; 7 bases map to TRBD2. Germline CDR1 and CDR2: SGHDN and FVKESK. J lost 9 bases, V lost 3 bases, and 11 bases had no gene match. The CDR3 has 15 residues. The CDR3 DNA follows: TGTGCCAGCAGCCAGCAGCGGACTAGTTCGGCTGAGCAGTTCTTC. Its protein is CASSQQRTSSAEQFF.

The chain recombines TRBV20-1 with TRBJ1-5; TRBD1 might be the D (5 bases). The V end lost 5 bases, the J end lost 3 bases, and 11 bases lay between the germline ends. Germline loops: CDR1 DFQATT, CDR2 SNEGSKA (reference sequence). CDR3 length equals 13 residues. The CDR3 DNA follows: TGCAGTGCTCCCGACAGTTACAATCAGCCCCAGCATTTT. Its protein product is CSAPDSYNQPQHF.

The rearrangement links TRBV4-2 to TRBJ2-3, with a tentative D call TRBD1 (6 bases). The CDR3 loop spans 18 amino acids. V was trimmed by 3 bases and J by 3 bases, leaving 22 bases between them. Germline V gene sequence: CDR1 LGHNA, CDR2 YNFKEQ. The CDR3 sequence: CASSQGSVSGTPTDTQYF. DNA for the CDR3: TGTGCCAGCAGCCAGGGTTCCGTATCCGGGACACCGACAGATACGCAGTATTTT.

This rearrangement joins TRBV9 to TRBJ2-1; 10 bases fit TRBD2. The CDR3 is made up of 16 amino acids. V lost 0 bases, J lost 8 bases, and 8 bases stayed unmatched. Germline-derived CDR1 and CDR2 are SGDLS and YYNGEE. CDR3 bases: TGTGCCAGCAGCGTAGCAGCGGGGGGGGCACTCGATGAGCAGTTCTTC. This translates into CASSVAAGGALDEQFF.

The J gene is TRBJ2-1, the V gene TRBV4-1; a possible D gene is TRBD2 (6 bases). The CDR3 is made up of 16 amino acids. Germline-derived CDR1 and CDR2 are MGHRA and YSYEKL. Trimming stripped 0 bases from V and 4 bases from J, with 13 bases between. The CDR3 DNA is TGCGCCAGCAGCCAAGAGGCGGGAAAGGAGTACAATGAGCAGTTCTTC. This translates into CASSQEAGKEYNEQFF.

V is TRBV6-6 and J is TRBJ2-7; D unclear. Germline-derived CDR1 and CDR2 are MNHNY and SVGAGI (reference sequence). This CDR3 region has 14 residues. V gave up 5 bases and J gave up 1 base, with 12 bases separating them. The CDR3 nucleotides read TGTGCCAGCAGTGGAACCGGGCTATCCTACGAGCAGTACTTC. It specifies CASSGTGLSYEQYF.